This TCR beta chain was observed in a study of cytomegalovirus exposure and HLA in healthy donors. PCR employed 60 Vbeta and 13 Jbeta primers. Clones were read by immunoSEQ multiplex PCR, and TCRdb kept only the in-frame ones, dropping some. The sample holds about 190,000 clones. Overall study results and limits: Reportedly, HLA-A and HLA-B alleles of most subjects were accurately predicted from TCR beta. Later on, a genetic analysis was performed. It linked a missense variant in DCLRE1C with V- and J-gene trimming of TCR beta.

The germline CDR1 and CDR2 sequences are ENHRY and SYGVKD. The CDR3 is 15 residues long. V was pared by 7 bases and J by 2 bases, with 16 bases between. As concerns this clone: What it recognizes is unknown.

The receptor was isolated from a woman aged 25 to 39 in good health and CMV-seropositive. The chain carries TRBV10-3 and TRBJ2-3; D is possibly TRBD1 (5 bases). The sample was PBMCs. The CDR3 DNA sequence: TGTGCCATCAAGTCGGGTCTAGGGGACACAGATACGCAGTATTTT. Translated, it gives CAIKSGLGDTDTQYF.